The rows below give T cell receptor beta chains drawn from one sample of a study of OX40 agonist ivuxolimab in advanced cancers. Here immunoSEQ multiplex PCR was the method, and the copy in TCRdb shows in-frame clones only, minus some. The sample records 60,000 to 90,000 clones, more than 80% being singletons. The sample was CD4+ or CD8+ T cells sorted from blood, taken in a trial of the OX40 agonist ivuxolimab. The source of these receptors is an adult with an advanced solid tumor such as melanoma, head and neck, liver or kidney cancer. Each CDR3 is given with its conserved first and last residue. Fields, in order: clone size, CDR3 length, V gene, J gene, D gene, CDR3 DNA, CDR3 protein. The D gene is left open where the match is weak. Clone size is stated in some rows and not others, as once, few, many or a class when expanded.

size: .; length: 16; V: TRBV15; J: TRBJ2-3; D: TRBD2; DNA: TGTGCCACCAGCAGAGTCTTGGGACTAGTGACAGATACGCAGTATTTT; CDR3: CATSRVLGLVTDTQYF
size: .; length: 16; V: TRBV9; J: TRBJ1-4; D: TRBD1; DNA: TGTGCCAGCAGCGTCAGAGGACAGGGCGCTAATGAAAAACTGTTTTTT; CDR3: CASSVRGQGANEKLFF
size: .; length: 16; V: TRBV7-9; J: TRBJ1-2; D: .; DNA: TGTGCCAGCAGTCCCGACGGAGGGCTAGCTAACTATGGCTACACCTTC; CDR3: CASSPDGGLANYGYTF
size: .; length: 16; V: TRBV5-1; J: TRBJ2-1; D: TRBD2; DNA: TGCGCCAGCAGCTGGGCACCGGGACTAGCGGGCAATGAGCAGTTCTTC; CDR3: CASSWAPGLAGNEQFF
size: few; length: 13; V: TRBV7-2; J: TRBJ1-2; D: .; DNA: TGTGCCAGCAGCCCCGGACCTCTCCCTGGCTACACCTTC; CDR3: CASSPGPLPGYTF
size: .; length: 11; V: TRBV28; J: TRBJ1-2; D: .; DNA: TGTGCCAGCAGCGAGGGCTATGGCTACACCTTC; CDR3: CASSEGYGYTF
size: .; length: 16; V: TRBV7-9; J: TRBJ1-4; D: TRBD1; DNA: TGTGCCAGCAGCCAGAGGGGGACAGGGAGATCTGAAAAACTGTTTTTT; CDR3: CASSQRGTGRSEKLFF
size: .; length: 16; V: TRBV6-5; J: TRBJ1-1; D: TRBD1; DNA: TGTGCCAGCAGTTATCGGGGACAGGCCATTAGCACTGAAGCTTTCTTT; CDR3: CASSYRGQAISTEAFF
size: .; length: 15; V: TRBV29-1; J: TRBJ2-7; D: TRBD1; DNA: TGCAGCGTTGACCAACCGGGACAGAGCTCCTACGAGCAGTACTTC; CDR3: CSVDQPGQSSYEQYF
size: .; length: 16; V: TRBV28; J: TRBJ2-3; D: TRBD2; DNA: TGTGCCAGCAGTTTATTTGCTAGCGGGAGCGCAGATACGCAGTATTTT; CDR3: CASSLFASGSADTQYF
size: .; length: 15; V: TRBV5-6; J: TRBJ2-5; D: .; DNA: TGTGCCAGCAGCCACCGGGTGGGGCTTGACGAGACCCAGTACTTC; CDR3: CASSHRVGLDETQYF
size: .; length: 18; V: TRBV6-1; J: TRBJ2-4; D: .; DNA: TGTGCCAGCAGTGAAGGGGCGGTGGGAAACTGGCGCAAAAACATTCAGTACTTC; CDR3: CASSEGAVGNWRKNIQYF
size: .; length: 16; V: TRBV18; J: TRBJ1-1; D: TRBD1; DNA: TGTGCCAGCTCACCGAGGACAGGCTACCTCTTAGGTGAAGCTTTCTTT; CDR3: CASSPRTGYLLGEAFF
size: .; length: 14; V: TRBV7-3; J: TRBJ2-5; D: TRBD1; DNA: TGTGCCAGCAGCGCCGACAGGGGGTCAAAGACCCAGTACTTC; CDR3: CASSADRGSKTQYF
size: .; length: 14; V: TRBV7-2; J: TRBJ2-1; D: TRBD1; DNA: TGTGCCAGCAGCGCCGGGACAGGGTACGATGAGCAGTTCTTC; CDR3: CASSAGTGYDEQFF
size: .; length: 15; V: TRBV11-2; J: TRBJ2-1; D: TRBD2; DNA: TGTGCCAGCAGCTTACTAGCGGGGGACTACAATGAGCAGTTCTTC; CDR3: CASSLLAGDYNEQFF
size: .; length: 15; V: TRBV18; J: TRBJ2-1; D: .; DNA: TGTGCCAGCTCACCACGGGGCGACTACTACAATGAGCAGTTCTTC; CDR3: CASSPRGDYYNEQFF
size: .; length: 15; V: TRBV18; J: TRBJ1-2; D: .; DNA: TGTGCCAGCTCACCAAGTTCAGATGGTAACTATGGCTACACCTTC; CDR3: CASSPSSDGNYGYTF
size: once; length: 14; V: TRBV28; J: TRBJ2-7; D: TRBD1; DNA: TGTGCCAGCAGATATCCGGGACAGAACTACGAGCAGTACTTC; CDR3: CASRYPGQNYEQYF
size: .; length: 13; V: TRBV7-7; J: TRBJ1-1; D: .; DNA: TGTGCCAGCAGCCCGGCGGGGGGAACTGAAGCTTTCTTT; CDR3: CASSPAGGTEAFF
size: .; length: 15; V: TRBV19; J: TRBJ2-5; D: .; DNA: TGTGCCAGTAGTCCCTTGTCTGGAGGGAGAGAGACCCAGTACTTC; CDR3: CASSPLSGGRETQYF
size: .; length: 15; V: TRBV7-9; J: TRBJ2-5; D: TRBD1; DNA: TGTGCCAGCAGAACCCTAGGGGGCAGCTTGGAGACCCAGTACTTC; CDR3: CASRTLGGSLETQYF
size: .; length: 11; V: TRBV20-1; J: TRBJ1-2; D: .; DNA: TGCAGTGCTACAGGGAGCTATGGCTACACCTTC; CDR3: CSATGSYGYTF
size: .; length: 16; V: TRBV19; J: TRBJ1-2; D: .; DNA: TGTGCCAGTAGTATACCCTGGACAGCGTCAAACTATGGCTACACCTTC; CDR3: CASSIPWTASNYGYTF
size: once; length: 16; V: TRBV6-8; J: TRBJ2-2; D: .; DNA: TGTGCCAGCAGTCACGAAGGTGCGGGCGAGACCGGGGAGCTGTTTTTT; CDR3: CASSHEGAGETGELFF
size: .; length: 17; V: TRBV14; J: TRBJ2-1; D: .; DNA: TGTGCCAGCAGCCCGATAGACAACCCACTCTCCTACAATGAGCAGTTCTTC; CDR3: CASSPIDNPLSYNEQFF
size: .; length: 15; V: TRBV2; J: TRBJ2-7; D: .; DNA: TGTGCCAGCAGTCCGCTCGGGGTCAGTTTTTACGAGCAGTACTTC; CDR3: CASSPLGVSFYEQYF
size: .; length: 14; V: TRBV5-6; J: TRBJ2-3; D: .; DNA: TGTGCCAGCAGCTTGTTCGGCTACTCCGATACGCAGTATTTT; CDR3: CASSLFGYSDTQYF
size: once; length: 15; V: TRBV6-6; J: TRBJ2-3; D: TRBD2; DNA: TGTGCCAGCAGACCCAGGACTAGCGGCACAGATACGCAGTATTTT; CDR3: CASRPRTSGTDTQYF
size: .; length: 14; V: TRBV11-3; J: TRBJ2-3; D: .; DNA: TGTGCCAGCAGCTTAGGGCTAGCCCCGGATACGCAGTATTTT; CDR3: CASSLGLAPDTQYF
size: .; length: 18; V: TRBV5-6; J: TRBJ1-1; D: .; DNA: TGTGCCAGCAGCTTGCGCCGCACTGGGACGGAGCTTCTGAGAAAAGCTTTCTTT; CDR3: CASSLRRTGTELLRKAFF
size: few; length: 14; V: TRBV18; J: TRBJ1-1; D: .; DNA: TGTGCCAGCTCATCCCTTGGGAGGGGGACTGAAGCTTTCTTT; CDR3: CASSSLGRGTEAFF
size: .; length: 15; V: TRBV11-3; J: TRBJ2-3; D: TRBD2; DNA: TGTGCCAGCAGCCGCGGGGGGGGAAGCACAGATACGCAGTATTTT; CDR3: CASSRGGGSTDTQYF
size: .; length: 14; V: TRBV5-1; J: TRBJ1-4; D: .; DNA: TGCGCCAGCAGCCAGGGACCGGTGAATGAAAAACTGTTTTTT; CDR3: CASSQGPVNEKLFF
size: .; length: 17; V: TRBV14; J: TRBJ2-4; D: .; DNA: TGTGCCAGCAGCCCGCGAGGATCGGTTCTAGCCAAAAACATTCAGTACTTC; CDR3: CASSPRGSVLAKNIQYF
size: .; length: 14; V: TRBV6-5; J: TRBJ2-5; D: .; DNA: TGTGCCAGCAGTTACGGACGGGGCGAAGAGACCCAGTACTTC; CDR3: CASSYGRGEETQYF
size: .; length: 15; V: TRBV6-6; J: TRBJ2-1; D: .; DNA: TGTGCCAGCACTAGGCCGGGATCGTCCCAAAATGAGCAGTTCTTC; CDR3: CASTRPGSSQNEQFF
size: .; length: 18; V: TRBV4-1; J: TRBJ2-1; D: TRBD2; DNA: TGCGCCAGCAGCCAAGATCTTAGCGGGAGGGCCAATTCTCATGAGCAGTTCTTC; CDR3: CASSQDLSGRANSHEQFF
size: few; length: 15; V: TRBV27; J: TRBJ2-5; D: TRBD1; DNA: TGTGCCAGCAGTACACGGACAGGGGGTATGGAGACCCAGTACTTC; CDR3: CASSTRTGGMETQYF
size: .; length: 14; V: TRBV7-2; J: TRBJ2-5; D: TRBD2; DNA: TGTGCCAGCAGCTGGACTAGCGGGGAAGAGACCCAGTACTTC; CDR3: CASSWTSGEETQYF
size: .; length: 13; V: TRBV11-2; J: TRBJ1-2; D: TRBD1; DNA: TGTGCCAGCAGGGGACAGGGTGGCTATGGCTACACCTTC; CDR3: CASRGQGGYGYTF